A single sample gave rise to the 14 T cell receptor beta chains below, sequenced in a study of beta chain features in type 1 diabetes. Every bit of the isolated RNA underwent reverse transcription, so sequencing read expressed TCRB transcripts. The assay was immunoSEQ multiplex PCR, and TCRdb's table has in-frame clones only and misses some. The sample has about 180,000 clones, 10% to 15% seen once. The sample consisted of central memory CD4+ T cells from blood. Source of these receptors: a woman younger than 35 in good health.

CDR3 bases: TGTGCCAGCAGGGCCGGGACAGGGTACGAGCAGTACTTC. Translating it yields CASRAGTGYEQYF. J is TRBJ2-7 and V is TRBV28, with 9 bases aligning to TRBD1. CDR1 and CDR2 from the germline V gene are MDHEN and SYDVKM. Trimming at V came to 6 bases and at J to 4 bases, leaving 4 bases not matched to a gene. This CDR3 spans 13 amino acids.

The chain uses TRBV9 and TRBJ1-1, with TRBD1 as a possible D gene (5 bases). Germline CDR1 and CDR2: SGDLS and YYNGEE. The CDR3 is 15 amino acids. V dropped 1 base and J dropped 5 bases, with 15 bases sitting between them. The CDR3 DNA follows: TGTGCCAGCAGCGTATTGGCGGGGCGCAGGACTGAAGCTTTCTTT. Translating it yields CASSVLAGRRTEAFF.

The rearrangement uses TRBV28 and TRBJ2-7, with D unresolved. This CDR3 has 12 residues. Looked up from germline, CDR1 is MDHEN and CDR2 is SYDVKM. Trimming removed 5 bases from V and 1 base from J, with 6 bases in between. CDR3 in amino acids: CASSVLSYEQYF. CDR3 sequence (DNA): TGTGCCAGCAGTGTATTATCCTACGAGCAGTACTTC.

The CDR3 DNA reads as TGCGCCAGCAGCCATGCCGGGACCCAGGGGGGGACCCAGTACTTC. Its translation: CASSHAGTQGGTQYF. The chain joins TRBV4-3 to TRBJ2-5, with D possibly matching TRBD1 (7 bases). Per germline, CDR1 LGHNA and CDR2 YSLEER. The CDR3 runs to 15 residues. Between the trimmed V and J ends, which lost 3 bases and 7 bases, there was a span of 18 bases.

The V call is TRBV2, the J call TRBJ2-1, with D perhaps matching TRBD2 (6 bases). The V end lost 7 bases, the J end lost 8 bases, and 12 bases lay between the germline ends. The germline V gene encodes CDR1 SNHLY and CDR2 FYNNEI. This CDR3 has 12 residues. This chain's CDR3 is CASTMGLDEQFF. The CDR3 DNA reads TGTGCCAGCACTATGGGACTGGATGAGCAGTTCTTC.

This clone was seen a few times. The CDR3 DNA follows: TGTGCCAGCAGTCGACAGGGGGCAAGTACGCAGTATTTT. Translating gives CASSRQGASTQYF. The rearrangement joins TRBV6-5 to TRBJ2-3; 10 nucleotides line up with TRBD1. The CDR3 loop spans 13 amino acids. V lost 5 bases and J lost 8; bases outside the gene matches: 4. Germline-derived CDR1 and CDR2 are MNHEY and SVGAGI.

V is TRBV28 and J is TRBJ2-5, with 7 bases fitting TRBD2. Losses at the gene ends were 7 bases for V and 2 bases for J; bases not matched to a gene: 7. CDR1 is MDHEN and CDR2 is SYDVKM in the germline V gene. This CDR3 comprises 14 residues. The CDR3 protein is CASKVGGTQETQYF. The CDR3 DNA sequence: TGTGCCAGCAAGGTGGGAGGGACTCAAGAGACCCAGTACTTC.

There are a few counts of this clone. This chain uses TRBV15 with TRBJ2-1; D is perhaps TRBD1 (6 bases). The ends were cut back, 8 bases at V and 2 bases at J, with 10 bases in the middle. CDR1 is LNHNV, CDR2 YYDKDF, per germline (reference sequence). The CDR3 is made up of 13 amino acids. This CDR3 reads CATGDTPYNEQFF. The CDR3 bases are TGTGCCACCGGGGACACCCCCTACAATGAGCAGTTCTTC.

The V call is TRBV19, the J call TRBJ2-7; 8 bases fit TRBD1. The V segment lost 3 bases and the J segment 0 bases; nucleotides outside the gene matches: 4. The CDR3 length is 15 residues. Germline V gives CDR1 LNHDA, CDR2 SQIVND (reference sequence). The CDR3 region has the DNA TGTGCCAGTAGTATCAACAGGGGGAGCTCCTACGAGCAGTACTTC. It specifies CASSINRGSSYEQYF.

This clone was seen only a few times. The J gene is TRBJ2-2, the V gene TRBV29-1; TRBD2 aligns across 7 bases. There are 14 residues in the CDR3. Losses at the gene ends were 2 bases for V and 4 bases for J; bases not matched to a gene: 4. Germline CDR1 is SQVTM and CDR2 is ANQGSEA. CDR3 residues: CSVESGRVTGELFF. Written as DNA, the CDR3 is TGCAGCGTTGAATCGGGGAGGGTCACCGGGGAGCTGTTTTTT.

This clone was recorded a few times. This rearrangement joins TRBV11-3 to TRBJ2-1; unclear D gene. Looked up from germline, CDR1 is SGHNT and CDR2 is YENEEA. V lost 5 bases and J 5 bases, leaving 10 bases between the germline ends. This CDR3 is built from 13 residues. CDR3 region: CASSPAVNNEQFF. As DNA, the CDR3 is TGTGCCAGCAGCCCCGCGGTAAACAATGAGCAGTTCTTC.

J is TRBJ2-1 and V is TRBV28; 9 bases are a match to TRBD1. Losses at the gene ends were 4 bases for V and 5 bases for J; bases not matched to a gene: 3. In germline, CDR1 is MDHEN, CDR2 SYDVKM. The length of the CDR3 is 14 residues. Written as DNA, the CDR3 is TGTGCCAGCAGTTGGGACAGGGTGAACAATGAGCAGTTCTTC. Its translation is CASSWDRVNNEQFF.

This clone was found a few times. The chain employs TRBV4-2 and TRBJ2-5; D possibly corresponds to TRBD2 (5 bases). The germline gives CDR1 LGHNA, CDR2 YNFKEQ. The germline V and J ends were trimmed by 1 base and 5 bases, with 17 bases remaining between them. The CDR3 runs to 16 residues. The CDR3 DNA is TGTGCCAGCAGCCAAGTTGAGGGCTCCTTGGGGGAGACCCAGTACTTC. This encodes CASSQVEGSLGETQYF.

This clone was recorded at least ten times. This chain connects TRBV4-1 to TRBJ1-5; TRBD1 might be the D (6 bases). CDR3 length: 16 residues. V was shortened by 4 bases and J by 4 bases, with 17 bases between the two germline ends. The V gene's germline CDR1 is MGHRA and CDR2 YSYEKL. The DNA of the CDR3 is TGCGCCAGCAGCCCCCCGTGGGGTCAGGGGAATCAGCCCCAGCATTTT. Translated, it gives CASSPPWGQGNQPQHF.